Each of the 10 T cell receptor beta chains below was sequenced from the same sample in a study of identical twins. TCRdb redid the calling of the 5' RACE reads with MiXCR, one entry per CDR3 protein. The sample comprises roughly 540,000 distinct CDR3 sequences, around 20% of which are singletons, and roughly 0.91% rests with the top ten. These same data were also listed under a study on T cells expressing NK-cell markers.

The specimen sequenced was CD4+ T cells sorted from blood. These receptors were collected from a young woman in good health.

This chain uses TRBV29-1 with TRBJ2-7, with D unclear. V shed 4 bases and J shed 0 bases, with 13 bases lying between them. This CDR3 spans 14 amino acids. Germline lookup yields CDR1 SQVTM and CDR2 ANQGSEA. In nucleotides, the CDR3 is TGCAGCGTTGCCCCCCTTGCGAACTCCTACGAGCAGTACTTC. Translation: CSVAPLANSYEQYF.

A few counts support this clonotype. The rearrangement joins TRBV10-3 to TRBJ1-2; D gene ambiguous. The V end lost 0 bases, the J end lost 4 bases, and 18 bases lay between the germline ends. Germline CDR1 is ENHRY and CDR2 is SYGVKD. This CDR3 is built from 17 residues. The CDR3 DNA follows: TGTGCCATCAGTGAGTCGAATCCGCTAGGCGGTTCCTATGGCTACACCTTC. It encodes CAISESNPLGGSYGYTF.

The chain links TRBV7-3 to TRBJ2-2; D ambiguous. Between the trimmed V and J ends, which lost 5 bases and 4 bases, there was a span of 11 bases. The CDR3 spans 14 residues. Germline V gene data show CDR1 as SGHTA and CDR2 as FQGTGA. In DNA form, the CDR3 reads TGTGCCAGCAGCCCACCCTCCTCCACCGGGGAGCTGTTTTTT. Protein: CASSPPSSTGELFF.

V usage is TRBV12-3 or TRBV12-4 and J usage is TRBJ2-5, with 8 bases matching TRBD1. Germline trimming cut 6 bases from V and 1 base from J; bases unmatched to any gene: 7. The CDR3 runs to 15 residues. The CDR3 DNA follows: TGTGCCAGCAGCCTCACAGGGGGGATCCAAGAGACCCAGTACTTC. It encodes CASSLTGGIQETQYF.

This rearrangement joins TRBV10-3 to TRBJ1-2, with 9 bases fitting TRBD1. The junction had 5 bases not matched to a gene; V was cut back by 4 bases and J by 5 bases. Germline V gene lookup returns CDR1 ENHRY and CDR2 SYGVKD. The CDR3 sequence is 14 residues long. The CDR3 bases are TGTGCCATCAGTGTAAGGGACAGGGTGTATGGCTACACCTTC. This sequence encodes CAISVRDRVYGYTF.

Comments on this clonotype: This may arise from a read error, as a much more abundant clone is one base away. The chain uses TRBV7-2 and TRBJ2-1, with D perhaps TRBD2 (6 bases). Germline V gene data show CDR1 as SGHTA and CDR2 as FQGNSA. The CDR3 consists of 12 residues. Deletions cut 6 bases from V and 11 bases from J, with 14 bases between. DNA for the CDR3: TGTGCCAGCAGTTCCGATCTAGCGAAGCAGTTCTTC. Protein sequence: CASSSDLAKQFF.

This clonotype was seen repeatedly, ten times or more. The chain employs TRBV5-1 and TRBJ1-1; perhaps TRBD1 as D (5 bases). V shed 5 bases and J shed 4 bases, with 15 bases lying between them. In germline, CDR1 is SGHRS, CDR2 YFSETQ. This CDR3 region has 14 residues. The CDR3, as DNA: TGCGCCAGCAGTACACAGGTTCCCGGCACTGAAGCTTTCTTT. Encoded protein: CASSTQVPGTEAFF.

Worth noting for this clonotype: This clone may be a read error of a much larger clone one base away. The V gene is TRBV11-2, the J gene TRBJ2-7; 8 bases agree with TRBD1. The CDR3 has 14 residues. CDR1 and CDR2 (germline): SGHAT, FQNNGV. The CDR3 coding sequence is TGTACCAGCAGCTCGGGACAGGTCTCCTACGAGCAGTACTTC. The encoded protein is CTSSSGQVSYEQYF.

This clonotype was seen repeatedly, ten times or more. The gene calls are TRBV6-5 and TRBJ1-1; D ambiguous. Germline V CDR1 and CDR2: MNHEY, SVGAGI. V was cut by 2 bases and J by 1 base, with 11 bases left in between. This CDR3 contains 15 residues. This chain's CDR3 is CASSYKGDGNTEAFF. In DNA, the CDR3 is TGTGCCAGCAGTTACAAGGGAGATGGGAACACTGAAGCTTTCTTT.

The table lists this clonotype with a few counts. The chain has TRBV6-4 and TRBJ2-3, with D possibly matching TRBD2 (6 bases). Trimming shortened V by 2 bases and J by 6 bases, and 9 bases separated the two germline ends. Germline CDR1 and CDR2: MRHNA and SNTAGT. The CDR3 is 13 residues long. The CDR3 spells CASSDARGDTQYF. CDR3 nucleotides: TGTGCCAGCAGTGACGCACGGGGGGATACGCAGTATTTT.